The T cell receptor (beta chain) described here comes from a study of T cells after posttransplantation cyclophosphamide. Regarding the study as a whole: Donor-recipient repertoire similarity was low at 1-2 months, rising over year one. Skin or GI-infiltrating T cells shared few TRB sequences with blood.

Worth noting for this clone: The antigen remains unidentified.

Germline V CDR1 and CDR2: LNHDA, SQIVND (reference sequence). The CDR3 is 14 residues long. The J segment lost 8 bases and the V segment lost 3 bases, leaving 7 bases of the junction unmatched. Busulfan-fludarabine conditioning, marrow transplant, and cyclophosphamide on days +3 and +4 were administered. Sequenced by immunoSEQ multiplex PCR; TCRdb stores in-frame clones only, minus some. The table lists about 4,500 clones, 80% of them singletons, with about 4.1% in the top ten. The sequencing here drew on PBMCs, taken after allogeneic stem cell transplant with posttransplant cyclophosphamide. The chain has TRBV19 and TRBJ2-1; 7 bases fit TRBD2. The sequence was obtained from a male patient aged 45-60 years who received an allogeneic stem cell transplant from a related donor and was CMV-positive. Some T cells may be provided by the graft donor. The CDR3 DNA reads TGTGCCAGTAGTATTAAAACTAGCGATGATGAGCAGTTCTTC. Encoded protein: CASSIKTSDDEQFF.